What follows describes a single TCR beta chain. TCR beta from blood CD8+ and CD4+ T cells was sequenced. While CD8+ and CD4+ T cells were isolated negatively, TEMRA cells were enriched by FACS. The entry originates in a study of CD8 T cells in Susac syndrome. V lost 4 bases and J lost 4, with 8 bases in between. The CDR3 is 12 residues long. Germline V CDR1 and CDR2: MNHEY, SMNVEV (reference sequence). Random hexamers served to reverse transcribe roughly 0.45 to 1 ug RNA. TCR beta CDR3 was amplified by immunoSEQ multiplex PCR. This amplification extended across 54 Vbeta and 13 Jbeta segments. A single record per CDR3 protein comes from TCRdb applying MiXCR to the immunoSEQ multiplex PCR reads. The top ten clones hold approximately 0.2% of a sample with 250,000 to 300,000 distinct CDR3 sequences, about 88% of them seen once.

This clonotype was obtained from a human donor with multiple sclerosis. The chain employs TRBV27 and TRBJ2-7; D not resolved. What was sequenced was CD8+ T cells from PBMCs. As DNA, the CDR3 is TGTGCCAGCAGTTCTACGGATTACGAGCAGTACTTC. Protein: CASSSTDYEQYF.